The 19 T cell receptor beta chains presented below share a single source sample, sequenced in a study of T cell clonality in common variable immunodeficiency. TCRdb's table, derived via immunoSEQ multiplex PCR, lists solely in-frame clones and lacks some. The sample yields about 30,000 clones, without any singletons. Study-level results: In common variable immunodeficiency, TCR beta chains reportedly carried fewer deletions and N-nucleotide insertions.

The antigens for these receptors are not known. Sequenced: peripheral blood mononuclear cells. All receptors come from a human donor with common variable immunodeficiency.

This clone has at least ten counts. Read sequence stops 3 residues before the CDR3 end, and the germline J gene provides the missing end. The chain has TRBV7-8 and TRBJ1-2; a weak D match, TRBD1 (6 bases). Trimming cost V 5 bases and J 5 bases, with 9 bases left between them. Germline CDR1 reads SGHVS; CDR2 reads FQNEAQ. The CDR3 loop spans 12 amino acids. The CDR3 protein is CASSPTGYGYTF. Incomplete CDR3 DNA: TGTGCCAGCAGCCCAACAGGGTATGGC.

This clone appeared a few times. Read coverage stops 3 residues before the CDR3 terminus; the germline J gene supplies the remainder. V and J are TRBV2 and TRBJ2-7; 9 positions agree with TRBD1. Germline CDR1 reads SNHLY; CDR2 reads FYNNEI. J gave up 1 base and V 8 bases, and 9 bases lay outside the gene matches. CDR3 length: 15 residues. The CDR3: CASWAGQGPSYEQYF. Incomplete CDR3 DNA: TGTGCCAGCTGGGCTGGACAGGGGCCTTCCTACGAG.

This clone appeared a few times. The DNA ends 3 residues before the CDR3 does, and the rest of the CDR3 is filled in from the germline J gene. The J gene is TRBJ2-3, the V gene TRBV19; D is ambiguous. The CDR3 consists of 12 residues. The germline V gene has CDR1 LNHDA and CDR2 SQIVND (reference sequence). The sequenced part of the CDR3 DNA is TGTGCCAGTAGTACCTCTTATCCCGCG. This gives the protein CASSTSYPA. The complete CDR3 protein is CASSTSYPAQYF.

This clone showed up just a few times. The read stops 3 residues short of the end of the CDR3; the missing end is completed from the germline J gene. The chain joins TRBV19 to TRBJ1-4; TRBD1 is a possible D gene (6 bases). CDR3 length: 13 residues. The germline V gene has CDR1 LNHDA and CDR2 SQIVND (reference sequence). The CDR3 reads CASEGGQPGGLFF. The CDR3 DNA, read in part, is TGTGCCAGTGAGGGCGGACAGCCGGGTGGA. Full variable domain (rest looked up from reference TRBV19 and TRBJ1-4): DGGITQSPKYLFRKEGQNVTLSCEQNLNHDAMYWYRQDPGQGLRLIYYSQIVNDFQKGDIAEGYSVSREKKESFPLTVTSAQKNPTAFYLCASEGGQPGGLFFGSGTQLSVL.

Ten or more counts support this clone. With the read ending 3 residues before the CDR3 end, the germline J gene is used to fill in that end. The chain links TRBV7-3 to TRBJ2-3, with 10 bases that match TRBD2. V lost 2 bases, J lost 1 base, and 9 bases stayed unmatched. The CDR3 sequence is 18 residues long. CDR1 is SGHTA and CDR2 is FQGTGA in the germline V gene. CDR3 protein: CASSLYGSLAGGTDTQYF. The CDR3 bases that were read are TGTGCCAGCAGCTTATATGGGTCTCTAGCGGGGGGCACAGATACG.

Worth noting for this clone: The sequenced fragment ends 3 residues before the CDR3 boundary, so the rest is inferred from the germline J gene. This chain links TRBV7-2 with TRBJ1-1; 8 bases are shared with TRBD1. Unmatched junction bases numbered 6, after V lost 3 bases and J lost 6 bases. The germline V gene encodes CDR1 SGHTA and CDR2 FQGNSA. This CDR3 spans 14 amino acids. The part of the CDR3 DNA that was read is TGTGCCAGCAGCTTGACAGGGGATAGGTCTGAA. It is translated as CASSLTGDRSE. The full CDR3 protein reads CASSLTGDRSEAFF.

Ten or more counts support this clone. The CDR3 end lies 3 residues beyond the end of the read and is filled in from the germline J gene. The genes are TRBV20-1 and TRBJ1-5, with a tentative D call TRBD1 (5 bases). CDR1 is DFQATT and CDR2 is SNEGSKA in the germline V gene (reference sequence). CDR3 length: 14 amino acids. Trimming took 3 bases from V and 1 from J, leaving 10 bases between them. The CDR3: CSASSQGSNQPQHF. The CDR3 DNA, read in part, is TGCAGTGCTAGTTCCCAGGGAAGCAATCAGCCC.

This clone was observed many times. The read comes to an end 3 residues before the CDR3 does, leaving the germline J gene to fill in the end. The rearrangement uses TRBV7-3 and TRBJ1-6; D is uncertain. The CDR3 is 14 amino acids. V was pared by 6 bases and J by 9 bases, with 15 bases between. Germline V CDR1 and CDR2: SGHTA, FQGTGA. The DNA read from the CDR3 is TGTGCCAGCAGTTCAGGTTATTCCGGTTCACCC. Translating it yields CASSSGYSGSP. The entire CDR3 protein is CASSSGYSGSPLHF.

This clone was detected only a few times. The observed sequence ends 3 residues before the CDR3 terminus, with the missing tail filled in from the germline J gene. This sequence joins TRBV6-2 or TRBV6-3 and TRBJ2-5, with 9 bases aligning to TRBD1. V gave up 6 bases and J gave up 2 bases; unmatched junction bases: 4. Per the germline V gene, CDR1 is MNHEY and CDR2 is SVGEGT. This CDR3 is built from 14 residues. CDR3: CASRGTGPQETQYF. Partial CDR3 DNA: TGTGCCAGCAGAGGGACAGGGCCACAAGAGACC.

The table lists this clone with a few counts. With the read ending 3 residues before the CDR3 end, the germline J gene is used to fill in that end. The chain links TRBV19 to TRBJ2-7; possible D gene TRBD2, 5 bases. Germline lookup yields CDR1 LNHDA and CDR2 SQIVND (reference sequence). The CDR3 runs 13 residues. V was pared by 3 bases and J by 5 bases, with 11 bases between. CDR3: CASSIFWRDEQYF. The CDR3 bases that were read are TGTGCCAGTAGTATCTTTTGGCGGGACGAG.

For this clone: The read terminates 3 residues before the CDR3 end, so the remaining end is supplied by the germline J gene. The chain has TRBV6-2 or TRBV6-3 and TRBJ2-3; no firm D call. The CDR3 is 13 residues long. V was trimmed by 2 bases and J by 2 bases, leaving 5 bases between them. Germline-derived CDR1 and CDR2 are MNHEY and SVGEGT. CDR3 bases read: TGTGCCAGCAGTTACCCTTCCACAGATACG. Translating gives CASSYPSTDT. The full CDR3 protein is CASSYPSTDTQYF.

This clone was counted a few times. The read halts 3 residues ahead of the CDR3 end, with the missing end drawn from the germline J gene. V gene TRBV19 combines with J gene TRBJ1-6, with a possible D match to TRBD1 (6 bases). The V end lost 6 bases, the J end lost 8 bases, and 8 bases lay between the germline ends. The germline CDR1 and CDR2 sequences are LNHDA and SQIVND (reference sequence). The CDR3 spans 12 residues. The chain's CDR3 is CASSWTDSPLHF. CDR3 DNA (partial): TGTGCCAGTAGCTGGACAGATTCACCC.

Comment on this clone: The sequenced fragment ends 3 residues before the CDR3 boundary, so the rest is inferred from the germline J gene. This chain joins TRBV7-2 and TRBJ2-3; D not certain. The length of the CDR3 is 13 residues. Per the germline V gene, CDR1 is SGHTA and CDR2 is FQGNSA. V was clipped by 2 bases and J by 2 bases, with 5 bases between them. This CDR3 reads CASSLSYTDTQYF. The CDR3 bases that were read are TGTGCCAGCAGCTTATCTTACACAGATACG.

In this sample, this clone turned up many times. Coverage ceases 3 residues before the CDR3 finishes, and the germline J gene fills in the end. The chain combines TRBV20-1 with TRBJ2-5; 12 bases match TRBD1. The CDR3 totals 14 residues. CDR1 DFQATT and CDR2 SNEGSKA come from the germline V gene (reference sequence). After removal of 5 bases from V and 5 bases from J, the junction contained 6 bases not matched to a gene. The part of the CDR3 DNA that was read is TGCAGTGCTCCGGGACAGGGGGCGCGGGAGACC. It codes for CSAPGQGARET. The CDR3, in full, reads CSAPGQGARETQYF.

On this clone: Read data end 3 residues before the CDR3 end; the end is taken from the germline J gene. The J gene is TRBJ1-5, the V gene TRBV19; TRBD1 aligns across 8 bases. V dropped 7 bases and J dropped 7; count of bases not matched to a gene: 9. The germline V gene has CDR1 LNHDA and CDR2 SQIVND (reference sequence). The CDR3 sequence is 14 residues long. CDR3 protein: CASTVDREGQPQHF. CDR3 bases read: TGTGCCAGTACCGTGGACAGGGAGGGCCAGCCC.

This clone appeared a few times. CDR3 bases read: TGTGCCAGCAGTGCACCCCGGGGACAGGGTACGAATGAG. It translates to CASSAPRGQGTNE. The full CDR3 sequence reads CASSAPRGQGTNEQFF. The rearrangement uses TRBV2 and TRBJ2-1; 9 positions match TRBD1. The read terminates 3 residues ahead of where the CDR3 ends, so the germline J gene completes it. The CDR3 is 16 amino acids. The J segment lost 7 bases and the V segment lost 4 bases, leaving 11 bases of the junction unmatched. Germline V lookup: CDR1 SNHLY, CDR2 FYNNEI.

This clone occurred a few times. The sequenced fragment ends 3 residues before the CDR3 boundary, so the rest is inferred from the germline J gene. The V and J genes are TRBV7-3 and TRBJ2-7, with 7 positions matching TRBD1. With V trimmed by 4 bases and J by 6 bases, 6 bases remained unmatched. In germline, CDR1 is SGHTA, CDR2 FQGTGA. CDR3 length equals 13 residues. CDR3 in amino acids: CASSYSQGPEQYF. Partial CDR3 DNA: TGTGCCAGCAGCTATTCACAGGGGCCCGAG.

This clone was counted ten times or more. The missing CDR3 end, 3 residues past where the read stops, is filled in from the germline J gene. The J gene is TRBJ1-3, the V gene TRBV19; no definite D call. CDR3 length: 15 amino acids. Per germline, CDR1 LNHDA and CDR2 SQIVND (reference sequence). V was cut by 5 bases and J by 0 bases, with 11 bases left in between. The CDR3 sequence is CASSVMSGSGNTIYF. The covered CDR3 bases are TGTGCCAGTAGTGTGATGTCGGGCTCTGGAAACACC.

On this clone itself: Read sequence stops 3 residues before the CDR3 end, and the germline J gene provides the missing end. The chain has TRBV30 and TRBJ1-1; no clear D. The CDR3 has 13 amino acids. V was shortened by 4 bases and J by 1 base, with 10 bases between the two germline ends. Germline V gene lookup returns CDR1 GTSNPN and CDR2 SVGIG (reference sequence). This CDR3 is CAWTSSGNTEAFF. The part of the CDR3 DNA that was read is TGTGCCTGGACCTCCTCGGGGAACACTGAA.